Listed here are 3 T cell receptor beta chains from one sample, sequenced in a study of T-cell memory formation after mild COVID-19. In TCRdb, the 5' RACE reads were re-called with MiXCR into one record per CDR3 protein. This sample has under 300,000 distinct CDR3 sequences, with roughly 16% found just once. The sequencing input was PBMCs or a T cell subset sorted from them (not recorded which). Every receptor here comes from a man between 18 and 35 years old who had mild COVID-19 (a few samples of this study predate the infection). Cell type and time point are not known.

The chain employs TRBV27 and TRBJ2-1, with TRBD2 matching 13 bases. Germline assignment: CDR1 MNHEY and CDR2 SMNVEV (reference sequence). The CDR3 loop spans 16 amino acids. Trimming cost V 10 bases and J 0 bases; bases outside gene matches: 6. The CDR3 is CATRLAGGLSYNEQFF. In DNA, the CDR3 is TGTGCCACCAGACTAGCGGGGGGACTCTCCTACAATGAGCAGTTCTTC.

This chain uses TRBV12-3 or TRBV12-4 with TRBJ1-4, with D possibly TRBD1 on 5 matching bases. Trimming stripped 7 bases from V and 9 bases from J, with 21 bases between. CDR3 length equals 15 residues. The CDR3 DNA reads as TGTGCCAGCACTTGGGACCGCACCTTGGGGAAAAAACTGTTTTTT. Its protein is CASTWDRTLGKKLFF.

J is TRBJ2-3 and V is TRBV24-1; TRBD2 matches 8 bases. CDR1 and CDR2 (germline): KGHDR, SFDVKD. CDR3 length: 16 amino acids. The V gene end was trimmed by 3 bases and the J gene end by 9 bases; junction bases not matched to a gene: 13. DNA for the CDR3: TGTGCCACCAGTGATGCCACTAGCGGACCACGGAAGACGCAGTATTTT. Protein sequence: CATSDATSGPRKTQYF.